The 6 T cell receptor beta chains below all came from one sample that was sequenced in a study of response to subunit inactivated influenza vaccine. Via MiXCR, TCRdb re-called the RT-PCR reads, giving one row per CDR3 protein. The sample holds about 700,000 distinct CDR3 sequences, 14% seen once. The sample was PBMCs from blood, taken around two weeks before vaccination. All receptors come from a man aged 50 to 60 who received an inactivated influenza vaccine.

This clonotype was recorded a few times. The chain recombines TRBV5-1 with TRBJ2-1; 11 nucleotides agree with TRBD2. J was trimmed by 0 bases and V by 4 bases; bases with no gene match: 15. This CDR3 region has 20 residues. Per germline, CDR1 SGHRS and CDR2 YFSETQ. DNA for the CDR3: TGCGCCAGCAGCCTCCCGGGATTACGTACTAGCGGGAGCTCCTACAATGAGCAGTTCTTC. Translation: CASSLPGLRTSGSSYNEQFF. The full variable domain, rest sourced from reference TRBV5-1 and TRBJ2-1, is KAGVTQTPRYLIKTRGQQVTLSCSPISGHRSVSWYQQTPGQGLQFLFEYFSETQRNKGNFPGRFSGRQFSNSRSEMNVSTLELGDSALYLCASSLPGLRTSGSSYNEQFFGPGTRLTVL.

This clonotype was seen a few times. The chain is built from TRBV27 and TRBJ2-7, with TRBD1 identical over 9 bases. V dropped 5 bases and J dropped 7; count of bases not matched to a gene: 9. The CDR3 is 14 amino acids. Looked up from germline, CDR1 is MNHEY and CDR2 is SMNVEV (reference sequence). The CDR3 nucleotides are TGTGCCAGCAGTAAGACAGGGGGTCAAGCGGAGCAGTACTTC. Its protein product is CASSKTGGQAEQYF.

The DNA for the CDR3 is TGCAGTGCCGACGGCGGGACTCAATACGAGCAGTACTTC. Translation: CSADGGTQYEQYF. This sequence joins TRBV20-1 and TRBJ2-7; a weak D match, TRBD2 (6 bases). Germline V gene sequence: CDR1 DFQATT, CDR2 SNEGSKA (reference sequence). V was trimmed by 6 bases and J by 4 bases, leaving 16 bases between them. This CDR3 spans 13 amino acids.

This clonotype was recorded a few times. The chain employs TRBV9 and TRBJ2-1; 7 nucleotides line up with TRBD2. There are 17 residues in the CDR3. Germline V gene data show CDR1 as SGDLS and CDR2 as YYNGEE. Trimming took 0 bases from V and 5 from J; bases not matched to a gene: 11. In DNA, the CDR3 is TGTGCCAGCAGCGTAGCATCGCTGCCTAGCGGAAACAATGAGCAGTTCTTC. Its translation: CASSVASLPSGNNEQFF.

This clonotype was seen only a few times. This chain connects TRBV9 to TRBJ2-5; 7 bases line up with TRBD2. J gave up 1 base and V 0 bases, and 9 bases lay outside the gene matches. Germline CDR1 SGDLS, CDR2 YYNGEE. This CDR3 is built from 17 residues. This CDR3 is CASSVGGGLGLQETQYF. The CDR3 nucleotides read TGTGCCAGCAGCGTAGGGGGAGGGCTAGGTCTCCAAGAGACCCAGTACTTC.

CDR3 sequence reads: CASNSGTGARNTGELFF. CDR3 sequence (DNA): TGTGCCAGCAATTCCGGGACAGGGGCACGGAACACCGGGGAGCTGTTTTTT. The rearrangement joins TRBV6-2 or TRBV6-3 to TRBJ2-2; TRBD1 matches at 10 bases. The germline V gene encodes CDR1 MNHEY and CDR2 SVGEGT. Trimming took 7 bases from V and 1 from J; bases not matched to a gene: 9. The CDR3 spans 17 residues.